A single sample gave rise to the 19 T cell receptor beta chains below, sequenced in a study of blood T cells in healthy people across ages. PCR was performed a second time for about 7 to 12 cycles using a sample-barcoded 5' primer and a J-beta primer mix. In TCRdb, the 5' RACE reads were re-called with MiXCR into one record per CDR3 protein. This table has around 1.5 million distinct CDR3 sequences, around 59% appearing once. Sequencing was done on a sample of blood. These receptors originate from a man aged 18 to 29 in good health.

The chain joins TRBV4-3 to TRBJ2-3; TRBD2 agrees at 9 bases. Germline CDR1 reads LGHNA; CDR2 reads YSLEER. The V segment lost 1 base and the J segment 7 bases; nucleotides outside the gene matches: 3. The CDR3 contains 14 residues. CDR3 loop: CASSQGTSDYTQYF. The DNA for the CDR3 is TGCGCCAGCAGCCAAGGGACTAGCGACTATACGCAGTATTTT.

The CDR3 DNA follows: TGTGCCAGCAGCTCTCGGACTAGCGGGGGACAAAACATTCAGTACTTC. Its translation: CASSSRTSGGQNIQYF. The chain carries TRBV28 and TRBJ2-4; 13 bases fit TRBD2. CDR1 MDHEN and CDR2 SYDVKM come from the germline V gene. V trimming: 6 bases; J trimming: 5 bases; junction bases outside the gene matches: 7. This CDR3 has 16 amino acids.

This clonotype was detected only a few times. The chain couples TRBV6-5 to TRBJ2-3, with 12 bases identical to TRBD2. Germline loops: CDR1 MNHEY, CDR2 SVGAGI. The junction had 9 bases not matched to a gene; V was cut back by 6 bases and J by 5 bases. The CDR3 length is 16 residues. DNA of the CDR3: TGTGCCAGCAGCCGTGGGACTAGCGGGCCGGTAGATACGCAGTATTTT. Translation gives CASSRGTSGPVDTQYF.

This clonotype occurred a few times. The chain links TRBV27 to TRBJ1-1, with D perhaps TRBD1 (5 bases). Deletions cut 5 bases from V and 5 bases from J, with 12 bases between. Looked up from germline, CDR1 is MNHEY and CDR2 is SMNVEV (reference sequence). This CDR3 has 13 amino acids. For the CDR3, the DNA is TGTGCCAGCAGTCCCAGGGTGGGAACTGAAGCTTTCTTT. Translation gives CASSPRVGTEAFF.

This clonotype appeared a few times. The V and J genes are TRBV6-2 or TRBV6-3 and TRBJ2-7; 7 bases match TRBD1. V trimming: 6 bases; J trimming: 7 bases; junction bases outside the gene matches: 9. Germline V gene lookup returns CDR1 MNHEY and CDR2 SVGEGT. This CDR3 region has 13 residues. The CDR3 coding sequence is TGTGCCAGCAGACGACAGGGCTCCGGGGAGCAGTACTTC. Translating gives CASRRQGSGEQYF.

The V gene is TRBV20-1, the J gene TRBJ2-2; 12 bases line up with TRBD2. CDR3 length: 17 residues. V lost 1 base to trimming and J lost 7 bases; unmatched junction nucleotides: 10. Germline-derived CDR1 and CDR2 are DFQATT and SNEGSKA (reference sequence). CDR3: CSARASGRAGRGGELFF. Written as DNA, the CDR3 is TGCAGTGCTAGAGCTAGCGGGAGGGCCGGGCGAGGCGGGGAGCTGTTTTTT.

The chain uses TRBV15 and TRBJ2-5; 8 positions match TRBD2. J lost 11 bases, V lost 3 bases, and 20 bases had no gene match. CDR1 and CDR2 from the germline V gene are LNHNV and YYDKDF (reference sequence). The CDR3 loop spans 17 amino acids. The CDR3 spells CATSRGTNSGNRNEQYF. DNA for the CDR3: TGTGCCACCAGCAGGGGGACTAATAGCGGGAACCGGAATGAGCAGTACTTC.

This clonotype was observed a few times. This chain connects TRBV7-9 to TRBJ2-7; D remains unclear. The CDR3 sequence is 13 residues long. Trimming left V 5 bases short and J 3 bases short, with 11 bases between. Germline CDR1 and CDR2: SEHNR and FQNEAQ (reference sequence). CDR3 sequence reads: CASSIGPNYEQYF. CDR3 bases: TGTGCCAGCAGCATTGGACCGAACTACGAGCAGTACTTC.

This clonotype was seen a few times. The rearrangement joins TRBV28 to TRBJ2-5; the D gene is possibly TRBD2 (6 bases). Germline values: CDR1 MDHEN, CDR2 SYDVKM. This CDR3 region has 14 residues. The V end lost 7 bases, the J end lost 11 bases, and 23 bases lay between the germline ends. For the CDR3, the DNA is TGTGCCAGCAATGGGGAGGCCCGCTACAATGAGCAGTACTTC. This encodes CASNGEARYNEQYF.

This chain links TRBV6-1 with TRBJ1-2; the D gene is possibly TRBD1 (6 bases). The CDR3 runs 13 residues. V was trimmed by 3 bases and J by 3 bases, leaving 8 bases between them. The germline V gene has CDR1 MNHNS and CDR2 SASEGT. This CDR3 is CASSEDRDYGYTF. CDR3 nucleotides: TGTGCCAGCAGTGAGGACAGAGACTATGGCTACACCTTC.

The V gene is TRBV20-1, the J gene TRBJ2-4; the D gene is possibly TRBD1 (6 bases). CDR1 DFQATT and CDR2 SNEGSKA come from the germline V gene (reference sequence). The ends were cut back, 6 bases at V and 6 bases at J, with 15 bases in the middle. The CDR3 is made up of 13 amino acids. In DNA form, the CDR3 reads TGCAGTGCCTCCCGACAGGAGGCAAACATTCAGTACTTC. Encoded protein: CSASRQEANIQYF.

There are a few counts of this clonotype. The V gene is TRBV29-1, the J gene TRBJ1-2; D gene uncertain. In germline, CDR1 is SQVTM, CDR2 ANQGSEA. CDR3 size: 12 residues. Trimming stripped 3 bases from V and 6 bases from J, with 11 bases between. The CDR3: CSVEREGHGYTF. CDR3 in DNA: TGCAGCGTTGAGCGGGAAGGGCATGGCTACACCTTC.

V usage is TRBV29-1 and J usage is TRBJ2-1; 8 bases match TRBD1. This CDR3 has 16 amino acids. The trim removed 4 bases at V and 4 bases at J, leaving 12 bases unmatched. Germline values: CDR1 SQVTM, CDR2 ANQGSEA. The CDR3 sequence: CSVGPQGGSVYNEQFF. CDR3 DNA sequence: TGCAGCGTTGGGCCACAGGGGGGCTCCGTGTACAATGAGCAGTTCTTC.

As concerns this clonotype: A much larger clone differs by one base, so this may be a read error. The V call is TRBV6-6, the J call TRBJ1-2, with a weak D call TRBD1 (5 bases). V lost 2 bases and J 3 bases, leaving 7 bases between the germline ends. Germline V gene data show CDR1 as MNHNY and CDR2 as SVGAGI (reference sequence). CDR3 length equals 13 residues. The CDR3: CASSYRDDYGYTF. The CDR3 DNA follows: TGTGCCAGCAGTTACCGGGACGACTATGGCTACACCTTC.

Points on this clonotype: At one of its ends the junction is not consistent with the germline gene, which may arise from a read error. CDR3 DNA sequence: TGTGCCAGCAATTACTCGGACAGGGGTGATGGCTACACCTTC. Amino acids: CASNYSDRGDGYTF. V gene TRBV6-5 combines with J gene TRBJ1-2; 9 bases match TRBD1. The CDR3 length is 14 residues. Germline CDR1 MNHEY, CDR2 SVGAGI.

This clonotype occurred a few times. The chain has TRBV18 and TRBJ2-4, with a weak D call TRBD2 (5 bases). The CDR3 length is 15 residues. V lost 0 bases, J lost 9 bases, and 15 bases lay in between. The germline V gene encodes CDR1 KGHSH and CDR2 LQKENI. The CDR3: CASSPPTNHEGIQYF. CDR3 DNA: TGTGCCAGCTCACCACCGACTAATCATGAGGGCATTCAGTACTTC.

The chain has TRBV9 and TRBJ2-1; 8 nucleotides align to TRBD2. Germline assignment: CDR1 SGDLS and CDR2 YYNGEE. Losses at the gene ends were 4 bases for V and 7 bases for J; bases not matched to a gene: 13. The length of the CDR3 is 16 residues. CDR3 coding DNA: TGTGCCAGCAGCCCAATCGGGCGGGAGGCCTCAAATGAGCAGTTCTTC. Encoded protein: CASSPIGREASNEQFF.

J is TRBJ2-7 and V is TRBV27; tentatively, D is TRBD2 (5 bases). This CDR3 is built from 18 residues. Germline V gene data show CDR1 as MNHEY and CDR2 as SMNVEV (reference sequence). V was trimmed by 2 bases and J by 0 bases, leaving 20 bases between them. The CDR3 DNA sequence: TGTGCCAGCAGTTTAACTTTGACTACCGGTGGTAGCTCCTACGAGCAGTACTTC. Translation: CASSLTLTTGGSSYEQYF.

This clonotype has only one observation. The chain couples TRBV9 to TRBJ2-7, with 13 bases identical to TRBD2. The last part of the DNA fits TRBJ2-5 better; the J call may be wrong. CDR3 size: 16 residues. Germline CDR1 reads SGDLS; CDR2 reads YYNGEE. The CDR3 DNA is TGTGCCGGCCCGCGCGGGACTAGCGGGATTGGTGAGACCCAGTACTTC. It translates to CAGPRGTSGIGETQYF.